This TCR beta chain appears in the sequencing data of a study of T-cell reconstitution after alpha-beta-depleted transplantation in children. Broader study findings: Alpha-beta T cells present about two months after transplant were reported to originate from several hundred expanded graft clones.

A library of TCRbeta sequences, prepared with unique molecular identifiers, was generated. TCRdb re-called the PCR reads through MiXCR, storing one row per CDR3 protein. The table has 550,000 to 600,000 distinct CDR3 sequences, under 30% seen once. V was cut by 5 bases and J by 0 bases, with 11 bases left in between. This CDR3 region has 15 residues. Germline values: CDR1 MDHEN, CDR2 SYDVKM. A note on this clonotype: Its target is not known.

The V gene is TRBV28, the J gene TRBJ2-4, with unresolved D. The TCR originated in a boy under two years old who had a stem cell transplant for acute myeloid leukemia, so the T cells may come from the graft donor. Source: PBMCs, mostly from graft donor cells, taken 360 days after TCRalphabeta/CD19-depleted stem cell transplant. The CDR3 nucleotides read TGTGCCAGCAGTCACAACCTAGGAGCCAAAAACATTCAGTACTTC. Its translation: CASSHNLGAKNIQYF.